This T cell receptor (beta chain) was identified in a study of cytomegalovirus exposure and HLA in healthy donors. This CDR3 has 14 residues. V lost 8 bases, J lost 3 bases, and 16 bases lay in between. Per the germline V gene, CDR1 is KGHSH and CDR2 is LQKENI. 60 Vbeta and 13 Jbeta primers were used in PCR. Clones were sequenced by immunoSEQ multiplex PCR, and TCRdb holds only the in-frame ones, with some missing. The repertoire holds approximately 210,000 clones, around 87% seen once, with approximately 2% in the top ten. Whole-study results and caveats: Immune exposure information comprised only CMV serostatus. In a later analysis, CMV-associated beta chains were mostly HLA-associated, it appeared.

Points on this clone: What it binds is unknown.

Sequencing was performed on PBMCs. The TCR sequence derives from a woman between 18 and 30 years old in good health and CMV-seronegative. V and J are TRBV18 and TRBJ1-1; D gene uncertain. This CDR3 is CASRRATEDTEAFF. The DNA for the CDR3 is TGTGCCAGCCGCAGAGCGACCGAGGACACTGAAGCTTTCTTT.